The clone carrying this T cell receptor (beta chain) was counted only a few times. TCRdb's table, derived via immunoSEQ multiplex PCR, lists solely in-frame clones and lacks some. The sample contains approximately 140,000 clones, about 91% of which appear only once. These data come from a study of blood T cell repertoires in COVID-19. Overall study context: T cells, B-cell-depleted T cells, or PBMCs provided the cDNA or gDNA that served as material.

Germline CDR1 is LNHDA and CDR2 is SQIVND (reference sequence). Trimming pared 3 bases from V and 1 base from J, leaving 15 bases between. The CDR3 loop spans 16 amino acids. Sequenced input: peripheral blood. V gene TRBV19 combines with J gene TRBJ1-1; tentative D call: TRBD1 (5 bases). The source of this sequence is an older woman with acute or convalescent COVID-19. In nucleotides, the CDR3 is TGTGCCAGTAGTATTTCGTCGGCAGGGCGGAACACTGAAGCTTTCTTT. It is translated as CASSISSAGRNTEAFF.